These T cell receptor beta chains were read from a single sample in a study of blood T cell repertoires in COVID-19. The table came from immunoSEQ multiplex PCR; TCRdb's copy has only in-frame clones and leaves some out. The sample shows approximately 330,000 clones, nearly 90% of them seen only once. Input material: peripheral blood. The receptor set was obtained from a woman aged 40 to 50 with COVID-19, enrolled during active disease. CDR3s include the opening cysteine and the closing phenylalanine or tryptophan. The D gene is left open where the match is weak. Size tells how often a clone was seen (once, few, many) or the class of an expanded clone, and some rows leave it out.

d_gene,abundance,j_gene,len,v_gene,CDR3nt,CDR3aa
TRBD1,-,TRBJ1-2,15,TRBV28,TGTGCCAGCAGTTTGGGGACAGGGCATACCTATGGCTACACCTTC,CASSLGTGHTYGYTF
-,-,TRBJ2-5,12,TRBV15,TGTGCCACCAGCAGGGAGAGAAATCCCCAGTACTTC,CATSRERNPQYF
-,-,TRBJ1-1,14,TRBV14,TGTGCCAGCAGCCAAGTTACAGGAGTCACTGAAGCTTTCTTT,CASSQVTGVTEAFF
-,-,TRBJ1-4,15,TRBV12-5,TGTGCTAGTGTCCCAGTATTTGGTACTAATGAAAAACTGTTTTTT,CASVPVFGTNEKLFF
-,-,TRBJ2-5,15,TRBV2,TGTGCCAGCAGTGTGCAGGGGACGCCCCAAGAGACCCAGTACTTC,CASSVQGTPQETQYF
TRBD2,-,TRBJ2-7,14,TRBV6-5,TGTGCCAGCAGTTTGGCGGGAGGGTCCTACGAGCAGTACTTC,CASSLAGGSYEQYF
-,-,TRBJ1-4,15,TRBV9,TGTGCCAGCAGCGTAGGGGGAGTCCGGAATGAAAAACTGTTTTTT,CASSVGGVRNEKLFF
-,-,TRBJ1-1,16,TRBV18,TGTGCCAGCTCACCACGCTTAACTTCCATGAACACTGAAGCTTTCTTT,CASSPRLTSMNTEAFF
-,-,TRBJ2-5,14,TRBV7-2,TGTGCCAGCAGCTATTACAGAAGCCAAGAGACCCAGTACTTC,CASSYYRSQETQYF
TRBD1,-,TRBJ2-1,14,TRBV27,TGTGCCAGCGCACCCGGGACAGGGAACAATGAGCAGTTCTTC,CASAPGTGNNEQFF
TRBD1,-,TRBJ1-2,13,TRBV11-2,TGTGCCAGCAGGTCCGACAGGGAATGGGGCTACACCTTC,CASRSDREWGYTF
-,-,TRBJ2-1,16,TRBV7-8,TGTGCCAGCAGCTACCTAGCTGGAGTAGGCTACAATGAGCAGTTCTTC,CASSYLAGVGYNEQFF
TRBD1,few,TRBJ2-7,15,TRBV10-1,TGCGCCAGCAGTAGTCGGGACAGAACCTCCTACGAGCAGTACTTC,CASSSRDRTSYEQYF
TRBD1,once,TRBJ2-1,14,TRBV6-5,TGTGCCAGCAGTTTCACAGGGGGCGTCAATGAGCAGTTCTTC,CASSFTGGVNEQFF
-,-,TRBJ1-4,16,TRBV6-5,TGTGCCAGCAGTTACTCGTATGGCGGGACTAATGAAAAACTGTTTTTT,CASSYSYGGTNEKLFF
-,-,TRBJ1-3,15,TRBV5-1,TGCGCCAGCAGCTTGGATTCAGGGGCTGGAAACACCATATATTTT,CASSLDSGAGNTIYF
-,-,TRBJ2-1,15,TRBV11-1,TGTGCCAGCAGTCCGGCGGCAGGACTCAACAATGAGCAGTTCTTC,CASSPAAGLNNEQFF
TRBD1,-,TRBJ2-6,17,TRBV18,TGTGCCAGCTCACCAGGACAGGGGAACTCTGGGGCCAACGTCCTGACTTTC,CASSPGQGNSGANVLTF
-,-,TRBJ2-6,18,TRBV7-3,TGTGCCAGCAGCTTCTTTGGGCAGTTGAGCTCTGGGGCCAACGTCCTGACTTTC,CASSFFGQLSSGANVLTF
TRBD2,once,TRBJ2-7,11,TRBV5-4,TGTGCCACTACGGGAGGGAACGAGCAGTACTTC,CATTGGNEQYF
TRBD2,-,TRBJ2-7,16,TRBV12-5,TGTGCTAGTGGACAGATCCTAGCGGGAGGGCCGCACGAGCAGTACTTC,CASGQILAGGPHEQYF
TRBD1,-,TRBJ2-2,16,TRBV5-1,TGCGCCAGCAGCGTCGGACAGGGGGCGGAAACCGGGGAGCTGTTTTTT,CASSVGQGAETGELFF
-,-,TRBJ2-1,13,TRBV6-5,TGTGCCAGCAGTTACCTATCCTACAATGAGCAGTTCTTC,CASSYLSYNEQFF
TRBD1,-,TRBJ2-1,17,TRBV5-4,TGTGCCAGCAGCCATTTGACAGGGGACCCCTCCTACAATGAGCAGTTCTTC,CASSHLTGDPSYNEQFF
-,-,TRBJ1-1,16,TRBV25-1,TGTGCCAGCAGTGAATATGATGCAGGGTCGGGCACTGAAGCTTTCTTT,CASSEYDAGSGTEAFF
TRBD1,once,TRBJ1-5,14,TRBV28,TGTGCCAGCACTTGGGGACAGGGAGCCCAGCCCCAGCATTTT,CASTWGQGAQPQHF
TRBD2,-,TRBJ2-1,16,TRBV4-3,TGCGCCAGCAGCCAAGGTACTAGCGGGCTCACCTACGAGCAGTTCTTC,CASSQGTSGLTYEQFF
-,-,TRBJ2-7,11,TRBV5-4,TGTGCCAGCAGCTCGGGACACCAGCAGTACTTC,CASSSGHQQYF
-,-,TRBJ1-1,12,TRBV15,TGTGCCACCAGCAGGAACAGGGAGGAAGCTTTCTTT,CATSRNREEAFF
-,-,TRBJ2-2,14,TRBV18,TGTGCCAGCTCACCACCGGCCAACCCTGGGGAGCTGTTTTTT,CASSPPANPGELFF
-,-,TRBJ1-5,13,TRBV12-3/TRBV12-4,TGTGCCAGCAGTCCCTCGAACAGGCAGCCCCAGCATTTT,CASSPSNRQPQHF
-,-,TRBJ2-2,11,TRBV7-2,TGTGCCAGCAGCCTACCCGGGGAGCTGTTTTTT,CASSLPGELFF
-,-,TRBJ2-7,14,TRBV5-1,TGCGCCAGCAGCTTGAGGACAGTGGCGGGCGAGCAGTACTTC,CASSLRTVAGEQYF
-,-,TRBJ1-1,14,TRBV27,TGTGCCAGCAGTTTAGGCCCCCCGGGCACTGAAGCTTTCTTT,CASSLGPPGTEAFF
TRBD2,-,TRBJ2-1,15,TRBV5-4,TGTGCCAGCAGCTTGACTAGCGGGAGCTACAATGAGCAGTTCTTC,CASSLTSGSYNEQFF
-,-,TRBJ2-6,12,TRBV6-5,TGTGCCAGCAGTCGTGGGGCCAACGTCCTGACTTTC,CASSRGANVLTF
-,-,TRBJ1-1,13,TRBV7-9,TGTGCCAGCAGCTTATCAGAGAACACTGAAGCTTTCTTT,CASSLSENTEAFF
-,few,TRBJ1-3,14,TRBV27,TGTGCCAGCAGTCGAGGGAGCTCTGGAAACACCATATATTTT,CASSRGSSGNTIYF
TRBD2,-,TRBJ2-5,15,TRBV6-5,TGTGCCAGCAGTTACTCCGGACTAGCGGGAGAGACCCAGTACTTC,CASSYSGLAGETQYF
TRBD2,-,TRBJ2-7,13,TRBV7-9,TGTGCCAGCAGCTTAGCAGCGGGAAGCGAGCAGTACTTC,CASSLAAGSEQYF
TRBD1,few,TRBJ1-5,13,TRBV12-3/TRBV12-4,TGTGCCAGCAGTCTCGACAGGGATCAGCCCCAGCATTTT,CASSLDRDQPQHF
TRBD2,-,TRBJ2-2,14,TRBV6-5,TGTGCCAGCAGGGGAGGGAGCTACACCGGGGAGCTGTTTTTT,CASRGGSYTGELFF
-,once,TRBJ2-7,15,TRBV15,TGTGCCACCAGCAGAGGACGCACTAGACCCGACGAGCAGTACTTC,CATSRGRTRPDEQYF
-,-,TRBJ2-1,17,TRBV7-2,TGTGCCAGCAGCCCATCTGGACGGGAGCACCTCTACAATGAGCAGTTCTTC,CASSPSGREHLYNEQFF
-,-,TRBJ1-3,14,TRBV7-2,TGTGCCAGCAGCTTAGGGGGCCGCGGGGACACCATATATTTT,CASSLGGRGDTIYF
-,-,TRBJ1-2,14,TRBV5-4,TGTGCCAGCAGCTTGGTTCAGGGTAACTATGGCTACACCTTC,CASSLVQGNYGYTF
-,-,TRBJ1-1,15,TRBV7-2,TGTGCCAGCAGCCCACTCGGGGGGGTGAACACTGAAGCTTTCTTT,CASSPLGGVNTEAFF
TRBD1,-,TRBJ1-2,14,TRBV28,TGTGCCAGCAGTCCCGCGGACAGGAACTATGGCTACACCTTC,CASSPADRNYGYTF
TRBD1,-,TRBJ2-3,16,TRBV6-5,TGTGCCAGCAGTTACGGGACAGGACTACTGGGAGATACGCAGTATTTT,CASSYGTGLLGDTQYF
-,-,TRBJ1-1,13,TRBV28,TGTGCCAGCAGTTTTCAGGGAAGCACTGAAGCTTTCTTT,CASSFQGSTEAFF
TRBD2,-,TRBJ2-5,16,TRBV7-2,TGTGCCAGCAGCCCCAGACTAGCGGGAGGACAAGAGACCCAGTACTTC,CASSPRLAGGQETQYF
-,-,TRBJ1-1,13,TRBV6-6,TGTGCCAGCAGTACCCCAGGGGACGCAGAAGCTTTCTTT,CASSTPGDAEAFF
-,once,TRBJ2-1,16,TRBV18,TGTGCCAGCTCACCACAACCAGGAGACGGGGGTAATGAGCAGTTCTTC,CASSPQPGDGGNEQFF
-,-,TRBJ2-1,15,TRBV5-5,TGTGCCAGCAGCCTCGGACAGTCCCGTGCCAATGAGCAGTTCTTC,CASSLGQSRANEQFF
-,-,TRBJ2-3,13,TRBV9,TGTGCCAGCAGCGAAAGAGGTTTAGATACGCAGTATTTT,CASSERGLDTQYF